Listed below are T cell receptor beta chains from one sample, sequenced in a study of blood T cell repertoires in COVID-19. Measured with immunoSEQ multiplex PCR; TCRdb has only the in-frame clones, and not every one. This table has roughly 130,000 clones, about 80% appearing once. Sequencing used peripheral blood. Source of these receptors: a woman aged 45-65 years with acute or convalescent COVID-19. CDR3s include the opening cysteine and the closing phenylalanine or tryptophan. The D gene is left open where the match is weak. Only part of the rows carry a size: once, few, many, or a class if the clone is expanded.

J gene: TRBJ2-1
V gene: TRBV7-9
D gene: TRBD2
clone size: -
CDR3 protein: CASSLGGLAGWEQFF
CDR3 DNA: TGTGCCAGCAGCTTAGGGGGACTAGCGGGGTGGGAGCAGTTCTTC

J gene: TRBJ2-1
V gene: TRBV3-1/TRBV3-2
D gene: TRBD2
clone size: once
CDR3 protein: CASSHPRGGFDNEQFF
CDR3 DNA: TGTGCCAGCAGCCACCCCCGGGGGGGTTTCGACAATGAGCAGTTCTTC

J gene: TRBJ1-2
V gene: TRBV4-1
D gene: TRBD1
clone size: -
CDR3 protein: CASSSGGQGGYGYTF
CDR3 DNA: TGCGCCAGCAGCTCAGGAGGACAGGGAGGCTATGGCTACACCTTC

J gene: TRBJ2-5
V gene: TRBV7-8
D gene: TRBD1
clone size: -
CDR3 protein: CASSDPGTGVWETQYF
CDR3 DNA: TGTGCCAGCAGCGATCCGGGGACAGGGGTGTGGGAGACCCAGTACTTC

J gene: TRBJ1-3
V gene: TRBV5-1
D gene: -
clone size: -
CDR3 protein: CASSLDGVSGNTIYF
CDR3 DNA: TGCGCCAGCAGCTTGGATGGAGTCTCTGGAAACACCATATATTTT

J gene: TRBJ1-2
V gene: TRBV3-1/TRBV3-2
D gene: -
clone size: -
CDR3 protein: CASSQGFRGTFYGYTF
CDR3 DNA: TGTGCCAGCAGCCAAGGTTTCAGGGGCACCTTTTATGGCTACACCTTC

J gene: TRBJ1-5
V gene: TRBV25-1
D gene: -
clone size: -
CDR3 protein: CASSDSDRAGSNQPQHF
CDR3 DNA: TGTGCCAGCAGTGATTCTGACCGGGCGGGAAGCAATCAGCCCCAGCATTTT

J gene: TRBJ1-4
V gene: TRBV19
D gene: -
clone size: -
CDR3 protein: CATKRGLRNEKLFF
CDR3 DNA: TGTGCCACAAAAAGGGGGTTGCGGAATGAAAAACTGTTTTTT

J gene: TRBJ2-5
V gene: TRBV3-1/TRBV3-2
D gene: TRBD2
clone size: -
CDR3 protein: CASSRGELAGSETQYF
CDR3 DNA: TGTGCCAGCAGCCGCGGGGAACTAGCGGGGTCGGAGACCCAGTACTTC

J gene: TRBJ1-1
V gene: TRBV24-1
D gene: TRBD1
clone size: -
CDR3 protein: CATSATGAEAFF
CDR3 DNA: TGTGCCACCAGTGCAACAGGGGCTGAAGCTTTCTTT

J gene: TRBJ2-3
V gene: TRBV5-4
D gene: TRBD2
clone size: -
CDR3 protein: CASSWGLAGGTSTDTQYF
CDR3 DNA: TGTGCCAGCAGCTGGGGACTAGCGGGGGGGACTAGCACAGATACGCAGTATTTT

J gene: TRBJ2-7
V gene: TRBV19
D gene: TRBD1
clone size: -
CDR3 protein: CASSPGQGVEDEQYF
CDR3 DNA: TGTGCCAGTAGTCCAGGACAGGGTGTAGAGGACGAGCAGTACTTC

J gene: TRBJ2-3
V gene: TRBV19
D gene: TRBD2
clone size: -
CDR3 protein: CASSRSGGAPTDTQYF
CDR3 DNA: TGTGCCAGTAGTCGAAGCGGGGGGGCCCCCACAGATACGCAGTATTTT

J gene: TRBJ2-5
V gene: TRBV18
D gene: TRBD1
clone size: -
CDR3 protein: CASSQTVGTGGLKTQYF
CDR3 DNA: TGTGCCAGCTCACAGACAGTCGGGACAGGGGGCTTAAAGACCCAGTACTTC

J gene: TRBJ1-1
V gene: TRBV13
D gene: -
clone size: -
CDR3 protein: CASSSGGGDTEAFF
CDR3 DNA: TGTGCCAGCAGCTCGGGGGGTGGGGACACTGAAGCTTTCTTT

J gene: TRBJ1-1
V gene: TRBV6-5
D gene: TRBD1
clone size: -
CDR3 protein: CASSFDRGNTEAFF
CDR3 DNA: TGTGCCAGCAGTTTTGACAGGGGGAACACTGAAGCTTTCTTT

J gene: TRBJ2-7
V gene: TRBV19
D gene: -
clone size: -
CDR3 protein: CASSFTGSHEQYF
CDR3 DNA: TGTGCCAGTAGTTTCACCGGGAGCCATGAGCAGTACTTC

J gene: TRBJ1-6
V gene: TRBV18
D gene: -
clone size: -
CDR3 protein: CASSPDRNNSPLHF
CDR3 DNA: TGTGCCAGCTCACCCGACAGGAATAATTCACCCCTCCACTTT

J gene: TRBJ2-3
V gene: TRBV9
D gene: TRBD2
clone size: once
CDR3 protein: CASSETSGGTDTQYF
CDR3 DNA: TGTGCCAGCAGCGAAACTAGCGGGGGCACAGATACGCAGTATTTT

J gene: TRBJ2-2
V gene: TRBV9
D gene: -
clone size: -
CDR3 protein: CASSATGTSNTGELFF
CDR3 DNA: TGTGCCAGCAGCGCGACCGGGACATCGAACACCGGGGAGCTGTTTTTT

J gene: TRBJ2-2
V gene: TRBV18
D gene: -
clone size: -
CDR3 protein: CASSANTGELFF
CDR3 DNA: TGTGCCAGCTCCGCGAACACCGGGGAGCTGTTTTTT

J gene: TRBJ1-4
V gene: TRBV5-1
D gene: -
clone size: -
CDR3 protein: CASSETGPEKLFF
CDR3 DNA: TGCGCCAGCAGCGAGACAGGTCCAGAAAAACTGTTTTTT

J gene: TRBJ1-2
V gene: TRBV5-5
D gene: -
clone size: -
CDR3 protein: CASSLASGIDYGYTF
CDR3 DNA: TGTGCCAGCAGCTTGGCGTCCGGGATTGACTATGGCTACACCTTC

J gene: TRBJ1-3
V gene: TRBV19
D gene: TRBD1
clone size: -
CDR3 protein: CASSPDGPGGYGNTIYF
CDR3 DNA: TGTGCCAGTAGTCCCGACGGTCCAGGGGGTTATGGAAACACCATATATTTT

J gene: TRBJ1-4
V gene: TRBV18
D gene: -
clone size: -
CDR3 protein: CASSPGGTGWREKLFF
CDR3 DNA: TGTGCCAGCTCACCAGGGGGAACAGGGTGGCGTGAAAAACTGTTTTTT

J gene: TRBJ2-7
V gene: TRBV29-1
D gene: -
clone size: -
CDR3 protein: CSVAQTTGQREQYF
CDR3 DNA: TGCAGCGTAGCCCAGACCACAGGGCAAAGGGAGCAGTACTTC

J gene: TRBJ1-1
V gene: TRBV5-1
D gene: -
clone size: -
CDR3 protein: CASSLAGTNTEAFF
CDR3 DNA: TGCGCCAGCAGCTTGGCCGGGACAAACACTGAAGCTTTCTTT

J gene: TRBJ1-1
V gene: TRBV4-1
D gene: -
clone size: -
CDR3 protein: CASSQGQSRRNTEAFF
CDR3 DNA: TGCGCCAGCAGCCAAGGGCAGTCTCGGAGGAACACTGAAGCTTTCTTT

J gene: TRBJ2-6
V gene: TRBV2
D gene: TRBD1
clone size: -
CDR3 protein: CASSPFGQGVSGANVLTF
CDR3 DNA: TGTGCCAGCAGTCCGTTTGGACAGGGAGTGTCTGGGGCCAACGTCCTGACTTTC

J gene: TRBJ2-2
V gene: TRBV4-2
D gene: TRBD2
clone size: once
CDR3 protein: CASSQGRLATNTGELFF
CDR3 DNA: TGTGCCAGCAGCCAAGGGCGACTAGCTACGAACACCGGGGAGCTGTTTTTT

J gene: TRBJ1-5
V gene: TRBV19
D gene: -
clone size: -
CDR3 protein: CASSIDPRAGNQPQHF
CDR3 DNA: TGTGCCAGTAGTATAGATCCCAGGGCAGGCAATCAGCCCCAGCATTTT

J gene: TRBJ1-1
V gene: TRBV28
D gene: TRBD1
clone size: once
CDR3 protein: CASSTTGALFGNTEAFF
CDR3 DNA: TGTGCCAGCAGCACGACAGGGGCGTTGTTTGGGAACACTGAAGCTTTCTTT

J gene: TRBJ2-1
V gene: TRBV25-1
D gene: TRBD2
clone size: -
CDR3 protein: CASTPTSGVYNEQFF
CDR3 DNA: TGTGCCAGCACCCCGACTAGCGGGGTCTACAATGAGCAGTTCTTC

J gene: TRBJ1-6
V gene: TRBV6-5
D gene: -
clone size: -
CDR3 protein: CASMRGGGNNSPLHF
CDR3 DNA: TGTGCCAGCATGAGGGGGGGAGGTAATAATTCACCCCTCCACTTT

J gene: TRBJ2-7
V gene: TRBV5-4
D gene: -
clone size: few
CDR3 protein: CASSFDRRSYEQYF
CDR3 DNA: TGTGCCAGCAGCTTTGACAGGCGCTCCTACGAGCAGTACTTC

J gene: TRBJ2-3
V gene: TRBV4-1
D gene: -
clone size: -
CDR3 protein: CASSRAWVTDTQYF
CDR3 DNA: TGCGCCAGCAGCCGGGCGTGGGTTACAGATACGCAGTATTTT

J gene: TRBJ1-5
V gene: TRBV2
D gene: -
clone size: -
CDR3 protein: CASSDNLGSAQPQHF
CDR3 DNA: TGTGCCAGCAGTGATAATCTGGGGAGTGCTCAGCCCCAGCATTTT

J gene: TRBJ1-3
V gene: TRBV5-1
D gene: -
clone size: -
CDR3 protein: CASSLVPGSVTIYF
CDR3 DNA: TGCGCCAGCAGCTTGGTTCCGGGGTCCGTCACCATATATTTT

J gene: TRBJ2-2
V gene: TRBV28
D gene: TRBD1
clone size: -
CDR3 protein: CASSSNGQGNTGELFF
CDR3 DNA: TGTGCCAGCAGTTCGAACGGACAGGGGAACACCGGGGAGCTGTTTTTT

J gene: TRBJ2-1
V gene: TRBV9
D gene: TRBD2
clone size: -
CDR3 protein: CASSVVGSGGPKNEQFF
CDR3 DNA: TGTGCCAGCAGCGTAGTGGGTAGCGGGGGACCCAAGAATGAGCAGTTCTTC

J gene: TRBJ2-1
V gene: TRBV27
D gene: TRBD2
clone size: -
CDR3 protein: CASSSTSGGASEQFF
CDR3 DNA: TGTGCCAGCAGTTCGACTAGCGGGGGGGCTTCAGAGCAGTTCTTC

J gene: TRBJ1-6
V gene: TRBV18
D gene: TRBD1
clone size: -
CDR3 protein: CASSPRGQGLNSPLHF
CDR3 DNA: TGTGCCAGCTCACCACGAGGACAGGGGTTGAATTCACCCCTCCACTTT